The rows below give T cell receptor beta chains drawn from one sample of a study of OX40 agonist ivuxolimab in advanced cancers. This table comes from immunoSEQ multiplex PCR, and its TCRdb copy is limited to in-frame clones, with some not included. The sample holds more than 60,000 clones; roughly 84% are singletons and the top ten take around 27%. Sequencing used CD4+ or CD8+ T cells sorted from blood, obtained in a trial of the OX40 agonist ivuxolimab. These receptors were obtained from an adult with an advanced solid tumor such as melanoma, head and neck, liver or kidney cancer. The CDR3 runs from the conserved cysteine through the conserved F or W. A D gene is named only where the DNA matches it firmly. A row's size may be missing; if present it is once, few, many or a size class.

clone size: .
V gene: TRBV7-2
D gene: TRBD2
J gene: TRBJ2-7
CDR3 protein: CASSLVASGGYEQYF
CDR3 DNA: TGTGCCAGCAGCTTAGTGGCTAGCGGGGGCTACGAGCAGTACTTC

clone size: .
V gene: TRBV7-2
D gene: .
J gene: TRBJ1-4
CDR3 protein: CASSFTTQSNEKLFF
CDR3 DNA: TGTGCCAGCAGCTTCACTACACAGAGTAATGAAAAACTGTTTTTT

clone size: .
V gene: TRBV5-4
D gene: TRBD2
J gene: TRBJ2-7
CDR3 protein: CASSLALGGNYEQYF
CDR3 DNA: TGTGCCAGCAGCTTGGCCCTGGGGGGGAACTACGAGCAGTACTTC

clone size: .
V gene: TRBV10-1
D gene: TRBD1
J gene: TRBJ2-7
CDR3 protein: CASSEAGTDYEQYF
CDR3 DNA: TGCGCCAGCAGTGAGGCCGGGACAGACTACGAGCAGTACTTC

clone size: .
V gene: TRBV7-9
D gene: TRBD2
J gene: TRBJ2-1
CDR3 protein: CASSPGLAGYNEQFF
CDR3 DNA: TGTGCCAGCAGCCCGGGACTAGCGGGGTACAATGAGCAGTTCTTC

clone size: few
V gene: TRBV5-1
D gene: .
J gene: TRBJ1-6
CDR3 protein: CASSPEGSPLHF
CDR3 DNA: TGCGCCAGCAGCCCGGAGGGTTCACCCCTCCACTTT

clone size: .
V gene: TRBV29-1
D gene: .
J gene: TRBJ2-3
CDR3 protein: CSVAGRVNPDTQYF
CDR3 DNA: TGCAGCGTTGCTGGACGGGTTAACCCAGATACGCAGTATTTT

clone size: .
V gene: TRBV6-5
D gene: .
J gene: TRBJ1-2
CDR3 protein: CASRPDRIYGYTF
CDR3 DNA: TGTGCCAGCAGGCCGGATCGGATCTATGGCTACACCTTC

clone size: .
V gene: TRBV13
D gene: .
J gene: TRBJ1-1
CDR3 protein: CASSRLATEAFF
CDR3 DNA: TGTGCCAGCAGCCGCCTAGCCACTGAAGCTTTCTTT

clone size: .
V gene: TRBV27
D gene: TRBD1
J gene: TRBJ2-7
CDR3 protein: CASQPGTGTYEQYF
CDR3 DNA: TGTGCCAGCCAGCCCGGGACAGGGACCTACGAGCAGTACTTC

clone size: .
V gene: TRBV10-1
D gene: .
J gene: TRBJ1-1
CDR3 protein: CASPGLEAFF
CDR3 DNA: TGCGCCAGTCCGGGACTTGAAGCTTTCTTT

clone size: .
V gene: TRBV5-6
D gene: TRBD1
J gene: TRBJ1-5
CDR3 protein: CASSLAGGGGSKPQHF
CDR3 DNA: TGTGCCAGCAGCTTGGCTGGAGGGGGCGGTAGCAAGCCCCAGCATTTT

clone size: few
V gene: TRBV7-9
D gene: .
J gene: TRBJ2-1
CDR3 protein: CASNEQFF
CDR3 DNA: TGTGCCAGCAATGAGCAGTTCTTC

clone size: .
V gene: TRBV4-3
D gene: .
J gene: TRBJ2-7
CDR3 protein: CASSQLTLSEQYF
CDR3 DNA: TGCGCCAGCAGCCAACTGACACTGTCCGAGCAGTACTTC

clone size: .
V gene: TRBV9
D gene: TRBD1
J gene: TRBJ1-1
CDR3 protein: CASSAGQASYTEAFF
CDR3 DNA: TGTGCCAGCAGCGCGGGACAGGCATCCTACACTGAAGCTTTCTTT

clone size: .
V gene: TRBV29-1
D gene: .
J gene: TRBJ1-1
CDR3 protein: CSVVAWVTGKMNTEAFF
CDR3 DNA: TGCAGCGTTGTTGCGTGGGTGACGGGAAAAATGAACACTGAAGCTTTCTTT

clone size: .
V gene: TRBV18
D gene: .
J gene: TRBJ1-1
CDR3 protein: CASSPSQDSEAFF
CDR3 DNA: TGTGCCAGCTCACCATCCCAGGATTCGGAAGCTTTCTTT